The clone carrying this T cell receptor beta chain was found many times. Its antigen is not known. TCRdb's table, derived via immunoSEQ multiplex PCR, lists solely in-frame clones and lacks some. The sample records more than 35,000 clones, 60% to 80% being singletons. In germline, CDR1 is SEHNR, CDR2 FQNEAQ (reference sequence). The ends lost 5 bases at V and 14 bases at J; junction bases unmatched: 21. CDR3 size: 17 residues. The entry originates in a study of cytotoxic CD8 clonotypes in ibrutinib-treated CLL. Study in general: Responses: approximately 25 partial, 2 complete; after median approximately 67 months, around 15 stayed remitted, 12 progressed. Samples showed on average around 240,000 productive templates and roughly 90,000 productive rearrangements. General study points: Exceeding age-matched healthy donors, baseline clonality also tracked the counts of circulating CD8+ T cells. The study found public clonotypes uncommon, contracting or stable on treatment.

The receptor comes from a human donor with chronic lymphocytic leukemia. The sample here was PBMCs, taken at disease progression, from a patient treated with ibrutinib. The chain couples TRBV7-9 to TRBJ1-6, with 7 bases identical to TRBD1. CDR3 DNA: TGTGCCAGCAGCCCTCTTCTGGAGGGACAGAGAGTGGGGGCCCTCCACTTT. Encoded protein: CASSPLLEGQRVGALHF.